These 30 T cell receptor beta chains were all obtained from the same sample, sequenced in a study of Graves' ophthalmopathy and Graves' hyperthyroidism. CDR3 regions of TCR beta were amplified from RNA transcripts. Following a first-round RT-PCR that used HTBI primers, a second-round multiplex PCR was carried out. TCRdb passed the multiplex PCR reads through MiXCR, listing each CDR3 protein once. Among almost 750,000 distinct CDR3 sequences listed, roughly 40% were seen once. Source material: peripheral blood. These receptors originate from an adult man with Graves' ophthalmopathy.

V is TRBV2 and J is TRBJ1-5; D gene ambiguous. Trimming shortened V by 4 bases and J by 0 bases, and 7 bases separated the two germline ends. Germline CDR1 SNHLY, CDR2 FYNNEI. The CDR3 is made up of 14 amino acids. CDR3 nucleotides: TGTGCCAGCAGTGTACCCGTTAGCAATCAGCCCCAGCATTTT. As protein: CASSVPVSNQPQHF.

There are many counts of this clonotype. The chain couples TRBV19 to TRBJ1-4; 7 nucleotides agree with TRBD1. The CDR3 covers 14 residues. Germline CDR1 is LNHDA and CDR2 is SQIVND (reference sequence). The J segment lost 4 bases and the V segment lost 5 bases, leaving 4 bases of the junction unmatched. This CDR3 is CASSPGQLNEKLFF. The CDR3, as DNA: TGTGCCAGTAGTCCGGGACAGCTTAATGAAAAACTGTTTTTT.

The chain uses TRBV14 and TRBJ1-4, with a tentative D call TRBD1 (5 bases). The CDR3 totals 15 residues. Germline assignment: CDR1 SGHDN and CDR2 FVKESK. V lost 5 bases and J lost 5, with 15 bases in between. The CDR3 loop reads CASSFRQYPNEKLFF. In nucleotides, the CDR3 is TGTGCCAGCAGCTTTCGACAGTACCCAAATGAAAAACTGTTTTTT.

This clonotype was found a few times. Its ends do not fully match the called genes, so a read error is possible. This chain links TRBV10-3 with TRBJ1-5; maybe TRBD1 (5 bases). The CDR3 length is 14 residues. CDR1 and CDR2 from the germline V gene are ENHRY and SYGVKD. The CDR3: CASSYTGDHQPQHF. The CDR3 nucleotides are TGTGCCAGCAGTTACACGGGGGATCATCAGCCCCAGCATTTT.

CDR3 DNA sequence: TGCAGTGCTAGAGAAGGGGGGTGGGGTAATTCACCCCTCCACTTT. Amino acid sequence: CSAREGGWGNSPLHF. The J gene is TRBJ1-6, the V gene TRBV20-1; perhaps TRBD1 as D (6 bases). CDR1 is DFQATT and CDR2 is SNEGSKA in the germline V gene (reference sequence). This CDR3 has 15 residues. Trimming pared 0 bases from V and 6 bases from J, leaving 12 bases between.

The chain recombines TRBV4-2 with TRBJ1-2; D is unclear. Germline V lookup: CDR1 LGHNA, CDR2 YNFKEQ. Trimming took 1 base from V and 4 from J, leaving 13 bases between them. The CDR3 is 15 amino acids. The CDR3 coding sequence is TGTGCCAGCAGCCAAGTGACGGGAGTCGGCTATGGCTACACCTTC. Translated, it gives CASSQVTGVGYGYTF.

This clonotype has only a few counts. The gene calls are TRBV7-9 and TRBJ2-2; 10 nucleotides match TRBD1. This CDR3 has 12 amino acids. The junction had 4 bases not matched to a gene; V was cut back by 11 bases and J by 7 bases. Looked up from germline, CDR1 is SEHNR and CDR2 is FQNEAQ (reference sequence). DNA of the CDR3: TGTGCCGGGGGACAGGGGAGCGGGGAGCTGTTTTTT. Its protein is CAGGQGSGELFF.

This clonotype has ten or more counts. This chain joins TRBV20-1 and TRBJ1-2, with no clear D. Germline V lookup: CDR1 DFQATT, CDR2 SNEGSKA (reference sequence). The ends were cut back, 1 base at V and 3 bases at J, with 12 bases in the middle. The CDR3 loop spans 14 amino acids. The DNA for the CDR3 is TGCAGTGCTAGAGGGGGAACAGAGGACTATGGCTACACCTTC. Its protein product is CSARGGTEDYGYTF.

This clonotype appeared a few times. The CDR3 here is CSARTRQVSYNSPLHF. CDR3 coding DNA: TGCAGTGCTAGGACGAGACAAGTCTCCTATAATTCACCCCTCCACTTT. The chain carries TRBV20-1 and TRBJ1-6; D uncertain. The V gene lost 3 bases and the J gene lost 0 bases, with 12 bases spanning the gap. Germline values: CDR1 DFQATT, CDR2 SNEGSKA (reference sequence). The CDR3 consists of 16 residues.

The chain recombines TRBV9 with TRBJ1-5, with TRBD1 identical over 12 bases. CDR1 is SGDLS and CDR2 is YYNGEE in the germline V gene. The CDR3 is 14 amino acids. Trimming took 4 bases from V and 13 from J; bases not matched to a gene: 9. The CDR3 nucleotides are TGTGCCAGCAGCTTGTCGGGACAGGGGGCCGCGCAGCATTTT. Translated, it gives CASSLSGQGAAQHF.

The J gene is TRBJ2-5, the V gene TRBV7-9; no clear D gene. The V gene's germline CDR1 is SEHNR and CDR2 FQNEAQ (reference sequence). The CDR3 runs 12 residues. V was trimmed by 8 bases and J by 1 base, leaving 8 bases between them. CDR3 DNA: TGTGCCAGCGGGCTGGTCCAAGAGACCCAGTACTTC. Amino acid sequence: CASGLVQETQYF.

As DNA, the CDR3 is TGCAGTGCTAAGGGACACCTCAATCAGCCCCAGCATTTT. Translating gives CSAKGHLNQPQHF. The chain carries TRBV20-1 and TRBJ1-5; tentatively, D is TRBD1 (6 bases). Germline loops: CDR1 DFQATT, CDR2 SNEGSKA (reference sequence). Trimming cost V 4 bases and J 3 bases, with 10 bases left between them. The CDR3 runs 13 residues.

This clonotype was seen many times. The rearrangement links TRBV6-1 to TRBJ2-5; D is unclear. The CDR3 is made up of 13 amino acids. Trimming cost V 6 bases and J 4 bases, with 12 bases left between them. Germline CDR1 MNHNS, CDR2 SASEGT. CDR3 residues: CASSPLRTETQYF. The CDR3 nucleotides read TGTGCCAGCAGCCCTCTTCGAACAGAGACCCAGTACTTC.

As to this clonotype: No conserved phenylalanine or tryptophan ends this CDR3, so it is likely a read error. V is TRBV25-1 and J is TRBJ1-1; 8 bases agree with TRBD1. The V gene end was trimmed by 5 bases and the J gene end by 4 bases; junction bases not matched to a gene: 3. The CDR3 runs to 13 residues. The germline gives CDR1 MGHDK, CDR2 SYGVNS. CDR3 protein: CASSSTGGTEAFL. CDR3 nucleotide sequence: TGTGCCAGCAGTTCCACAGGGGGCACTGAAGCTTTCCTT.

A remark on this clonotype: The junction differs from germline at one of its ends, possibly a read error. The gene calls are TRBV7-9 and TRBJ2-1; 7 nucleotides line up with TRBD2. Germline CDR1 and CDR2: SEHNR and FQNEAQ (reference sequence). The CDR3 totals 17 residues. CDR3 nucleotide sequence: TGCGCCAGCAGCCCCCGCGGAGGAGGGTCCGGGGGGAATGAGCAGTTCTTC. Encoded protein: CASSPRGGGSGGNEQFF.

This sequence joins TRBV20-1 and TRBJ1-1, with D hard to call. CDR1 is DFQATT, CDR2 SNEGSKA, per germline (reference sequence). The CDR3 extends over 13 amino acids. V lost 4 bases and J lost 4, with 13 bases in between. CDR3 residues: CSATGRIFTEAFF. DNA of the CDR3: TGCAGTGCTACAGGAAGGATATTCACTGAAGCTTTCTTT.

This clonotype was seen only once. V and J are TRBV27 and TRBJ1-2; a weak D match, TRBD1 (6 bases). V lost 9 bases and J 8 bases, leaving 16 bases between the germline ends. This CDR3 has 12 residues. Per the germline V gene, CDR1 is MNHEY and CDR2 is SMNVEV (reference sequence). CDR3 nucleotide sequence: TGTGCCAGTGCCCCAGGGGAGCCCGGCTACACCTTC. It codes for CASAPGEPGYTF.

V usage is TRBV20-1 and J usage is TRBJ1-1, with D unclear. Germline CDR1 DFQATT, CDR2 SNEGSKA (reference sequence). The V end was cut by 2 bases, the J end by 3 bases, with 13 bases between. The CDR3 is made up of 14 amino acids. The CDR3 coding sequence is TGCAGTGCTAGACCCCCCAAGAGAGACACTGAAGCTTTCTTT. As protein: CSARPPKRDTEAFF.

This clonotype was detected a few times. J is TRBJ1-1 and V is TRBV3-1; D remains ambiguous. This CDR3 contains 14 residues. CDR1 LGHDT and CDR2 YNNKEL come from the germline V gene (reference sequence). Trimming removed 0 bases from V and 2 bases from J, with 7 bases in between. The chain's CDR3 is CASSQDHVNTEAFF. CDR3 DNA sequence: TGTGCCAGCAGCCAAGATCATGTAAACACTGAAGCTTTCTTT.

This clonotype was found many times. The gene calls are TRBV9 and TRBJ1-4; TRBD1 matches at 7 bases. Germline V gene data show CDR1 as SGDLS and CDR2 as YYNGEE. CDR3 size: 15 residues. V shed 5 bases, J shed 0 bases, and the junction held 4 bases outside the gene matches. Here the CDR3 reads CASSSTGATNEKLFF. The CDR3 region has the DNA TGTGCCAGCAGTAGTACAGGGGCAACTAATGAAAAACTGTTTTTT.

This chain links TRBV7-6 with TRBJ2-2; TRBD2 aligns across 10 bases. This CDR3 has 16 residues. The V gene end was trimmed by 4 bases and the J gene end by 5 bases; junction bases not matched to a gene: 7. CDR1 is SGHVS and CDR2 is FNYEAQ in the germline V gene. This chain's CDR3 is CASSSSGGAFTGELFF. CDR3 sequence (DNA): TGTGCCAGCAGCTCGAGCGGGGGGGCGTTTACCGGGGAGCTGTTTTTT.

V is TRBV12-3 or TRBV12-4 and J is TRBJ1-1; D is ambiguous. The CDR3 sequence is 14 residues long. Trimming pared 5 bases from V and 0 bases from J, leaving 10 bases between. The CDR3 loop is CASSDQDMNTEAFF. In DNA form, the CDR3 reads TGTGCCAGCAGTGATCAGGATATGAACACTGAAGCTTTCTTT.

Turning to this clonotype: One junction end does not reproduce the germline sequence, and a read error may be involved. The gene calls are TRBV7-2 and TRBJ1-4, with 8 nucleotides matching TRBD1. CDR3 length: 14 residues. Germline loops: CDR1 SGHTA, CDR2 FQGNSA. CDR3 amino acids: CASSLAPVTGDIGF. The DNA of the CDR3 is TGTGCCAGCAGCTTGGCCCCCGTGACAGGGGATATCGGTTTT.

This clonotype was observed at least ten times. The CDR3 sequence is CASTVAGQNYGYTF. CDR3 coding DNA: TGCGCCAGCACCGTGGCGGGGCAGAACTATGGCTACACCTTC. This chain uses TRBV10-2 with TRBJ1-2, with D perhaps TRBD1 (5 bases). Looked up from germline, CDR1 is WSHSY and CDR2 is SAAADI. V lost 7 bases and J 2 bases, leaving 14 bases between the germline ends. CDR3 length: 14 amino acids.

The chain uses TRBV7-3 and TRBJ1-2; 7 bases align to TRBD1. V gave up 6 bases and J gave up 7 bases; unmatched junction bases: 23. CDR3 size: 18 residues. Germline V gene lookup returns CDR1 SGHTA and CDR2 FQGTGA. This CDR3 reads CASSFAGGTGTGEFGYTF. The CDR3 DNA reads as TGTGCCAGCAGTTTCGCAGGGGGTACTGGGACCGGGGAATTTGGCTACACCTTC.

The rearrangement uses TRBV15 and TRBJ1-1, with D unclear. The CDR3 sequence is 15 residues long. Trimming removed 1 base from V and 5 bases from J, with 14 bases in between. Per germline, CDR1 LNHNV and CDR2 YYDKDF (reference sequence). CDR3 in DNA: TGTGCCACCAGCAGAGTATTAGTGGGAGGGACTGAAGCTTTCTTT. It encodes CATSRVLVGGTEAFF.

This clonotype has more than one count but fewer than ten. V and J are TRBV6-1 and TRBJ1-5, with 9 bases fitting TRBD1. After removal of 6 bases from V and 6 bases from J, the junction contained 6 bases not matched to a gene. The CDR3 length is 14 residues. CDR1 MNHNS and CDR2 SASEGT come from the germline V gene. The CDR3 DNA reads as TGTGCCAGCAGAGCCGGGACAGGGCTTCAGCCCCAGCATTTT. This translates into CASRAGTGLQPQHF.

The genes are TRBV20-1 and TRBJ1-1; 9 bases are shared with TRBD1. The CDR3 totals 15 residues. Germline values: CDR1 DFQATT, CDR2 SNEGSKA (reference sequence). Losses at the gene ends were 1 base for V and 7 bases for J; bases not matched to a gene: 10. The CDR3 loop reads CSARGEETGGSEAFF. The CDR3 bases are TGCAGTGCTAGAGGTGAAGAAACAGGGGGCAGTGAAGCTTTCTTT.

This clonotype has a count of ten or more. J is TRBJ1-4 and V is TRBV12-3 or TRBV12-4; a weak D match, TRBD1 (6 bases). Trimming left V 6 bases short and J 5 bases short, with 10 bases between. The CDR3 has 13 amino acids. As DNA, the CDR3 is TGTGCCAGCAGACAGACAGGAAATGAAAAACTGTTTTTT. Protein product: CASRQTGNEKLFF.

V and J are TRBV12-3 or TRBV12-4 and TRBJ1-4, with a tentative D call TRBD1 (6 bases). The CDR3 totals 15 residues. Trimming left V 6 bases short and J 4 bases short, with 15 bases between. For the CDR3, the DNA is TGTGCCAGCAGCCTTATCGGACAGCTTAATGAAAAACTGTTTTTT. The encoded protein is CASSLIGQLNEKLFF.